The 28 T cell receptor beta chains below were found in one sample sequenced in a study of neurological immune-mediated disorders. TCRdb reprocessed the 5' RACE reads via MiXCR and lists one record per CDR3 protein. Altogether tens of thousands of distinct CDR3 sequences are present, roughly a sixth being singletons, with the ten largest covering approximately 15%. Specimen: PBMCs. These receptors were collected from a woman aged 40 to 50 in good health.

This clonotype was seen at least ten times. CDR3 sequence (DNA): TGTGCCAGCAGCTTAAGTGGAGGGACAGCCAATGAGCAGTTCTTC. It yields the protein CASSLSGGTANEQFF. The chain joins TRBV7-3 to TRBJ2-1, with a possible D match to TRBD1 (7 bases). Germline V gene sequence: CDR1 SGHTA, CDR2 FQGTGA. V was pared by 1 base and J by 6 bases, with 13 bases between. This CDR3 comprises 15 residues.

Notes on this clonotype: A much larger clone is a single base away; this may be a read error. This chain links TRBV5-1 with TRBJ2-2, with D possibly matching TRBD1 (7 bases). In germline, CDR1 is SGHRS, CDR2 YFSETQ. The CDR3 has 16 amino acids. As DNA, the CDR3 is TGCGCCAGCAGCTTGAATGGAGTAGGGGGCACCGGGGGGCTGTTTTTT. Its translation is CASSLNGVGGTGGLFF. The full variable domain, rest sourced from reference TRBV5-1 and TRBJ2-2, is KAGVTQTPRYLIKTRGQQVTLSCSPISGHRSVSWYQQTPGQGLQFLFEYFSETQRNKGNFPGRFSGRQFSNSRSEMNVSTLELGDSALYLCASSLNGVGGTGGLFFGEGSRLTVL.

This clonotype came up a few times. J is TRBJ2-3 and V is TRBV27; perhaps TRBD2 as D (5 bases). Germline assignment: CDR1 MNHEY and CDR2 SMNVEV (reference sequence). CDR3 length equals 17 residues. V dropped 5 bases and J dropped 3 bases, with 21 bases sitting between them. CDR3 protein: CASSPSFGLPGTDTQYF. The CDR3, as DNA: TGTGCCAGCAGTCCGTCTTTTGGGCTACCGGGGACAGATACGCAGTATTTT.

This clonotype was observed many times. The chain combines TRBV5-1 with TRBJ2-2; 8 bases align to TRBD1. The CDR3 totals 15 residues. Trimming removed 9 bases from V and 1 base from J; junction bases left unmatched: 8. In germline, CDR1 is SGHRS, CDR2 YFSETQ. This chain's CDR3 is CATRTGTGNTGELFF. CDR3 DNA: TGCGCCACCAGGACCGGGACAGGGAACACCGGGGAGCTGTTTTTT.

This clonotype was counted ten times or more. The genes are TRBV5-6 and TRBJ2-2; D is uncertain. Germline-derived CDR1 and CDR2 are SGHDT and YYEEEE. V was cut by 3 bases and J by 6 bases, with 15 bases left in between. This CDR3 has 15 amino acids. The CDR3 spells CASSWAPSQAGELFF. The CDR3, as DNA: TGTGCCAGCAGCTGGGCCCCTTCGCAGGCCGGGGAGCTGTTTTTT.

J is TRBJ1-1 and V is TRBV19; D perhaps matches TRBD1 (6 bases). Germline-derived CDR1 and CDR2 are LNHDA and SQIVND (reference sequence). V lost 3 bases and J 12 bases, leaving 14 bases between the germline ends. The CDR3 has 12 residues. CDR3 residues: CASSIGGGAPFF. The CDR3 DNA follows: TGTGCCAGTAGTATCGGAGGGGGAGCACCTTTCTTT.

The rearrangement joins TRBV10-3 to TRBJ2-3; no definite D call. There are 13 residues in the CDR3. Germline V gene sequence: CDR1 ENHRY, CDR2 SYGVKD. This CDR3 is CAIQFKPADTQYF. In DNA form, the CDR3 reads TGTGCTATCCAGTTCAAGCCAGCAGATACGCAGTATTTT.

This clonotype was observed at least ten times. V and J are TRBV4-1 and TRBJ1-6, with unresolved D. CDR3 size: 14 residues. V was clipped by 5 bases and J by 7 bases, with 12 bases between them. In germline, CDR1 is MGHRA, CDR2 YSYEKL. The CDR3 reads CASSEGTANSPLHF. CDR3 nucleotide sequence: TGCGCCAGCAGCGAGGGAACAGCCAATTCACCCCTCCACTTT.

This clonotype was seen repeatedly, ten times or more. CDR3 amino acids: CASSFDSYLSGNTIYF. The CDR3 DNA reads as TGTGCCAGCAGCTTTGACAGCTACCTCTCTGGAAACACCATATATTTT. The chain is built from TRBV5-5 and TRBJ1-3, with D possibly matching TRBD1 (5 bases). The germline gives CDR1 SGHKS, CDR2 YYEKEE (reference sequence). Trimming pared 2 bases from V and 0 bases from J, leaving 12 bases between. The CDR3 contains 16 residues.

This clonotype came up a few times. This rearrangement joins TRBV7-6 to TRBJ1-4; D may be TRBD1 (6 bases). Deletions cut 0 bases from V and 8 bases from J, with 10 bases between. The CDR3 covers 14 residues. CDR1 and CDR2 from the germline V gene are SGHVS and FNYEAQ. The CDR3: CASSLAGGPEKLFF. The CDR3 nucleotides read TGTGCCAGCAGCTTAGCCGGGGGGCCGGAAAAACTGTTTTTT. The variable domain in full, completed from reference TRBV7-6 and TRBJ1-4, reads GAGVSQSPRYKVTKRGQDVALRCDPISGHVSLYWYRQALGQGPEFLTYFNYEAQQDKSGLPNDRFSAERPEGSISTLTIQRTEQRDSAMYRCASSLAGGPEKLFFGSGTQLSVL.

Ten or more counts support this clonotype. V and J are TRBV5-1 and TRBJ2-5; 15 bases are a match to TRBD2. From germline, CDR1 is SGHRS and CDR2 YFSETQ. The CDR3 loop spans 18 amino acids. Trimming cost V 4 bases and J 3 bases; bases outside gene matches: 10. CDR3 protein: CASSIGTSGGYAEETQYF. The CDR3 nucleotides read TGCGCCAGCAGCATCGGGACTAGCGGGGGGTACGCCGAAGAGACCCAGTACTTC.

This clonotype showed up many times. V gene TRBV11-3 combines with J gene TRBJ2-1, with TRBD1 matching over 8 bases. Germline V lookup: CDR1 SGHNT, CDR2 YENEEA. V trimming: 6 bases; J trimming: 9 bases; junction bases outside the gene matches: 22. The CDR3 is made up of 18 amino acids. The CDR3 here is CASSSFSLGQGAGSEQFF. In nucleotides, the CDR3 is TGTGCCAGCAGTTCCTTCTCCCTCGGTCAGGGGGCGGGGAGTGAGCAGTTCTTC.

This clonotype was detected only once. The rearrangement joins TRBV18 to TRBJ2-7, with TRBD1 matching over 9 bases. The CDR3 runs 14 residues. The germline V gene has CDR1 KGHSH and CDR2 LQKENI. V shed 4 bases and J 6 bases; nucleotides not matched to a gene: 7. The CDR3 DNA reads TGTGCCAGCTCACGTCGGACAGGGGAGGGCGAGCAGTACTTC. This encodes CASSRRTGEGEQYF.

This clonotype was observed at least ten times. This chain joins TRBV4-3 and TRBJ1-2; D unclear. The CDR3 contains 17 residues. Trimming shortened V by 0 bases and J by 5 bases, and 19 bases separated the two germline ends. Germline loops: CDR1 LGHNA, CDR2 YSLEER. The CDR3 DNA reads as TGCGCCAGCAGCCAAGATCTATGGATCGGGATCCCATATGGCTACACCTTC. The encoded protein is CASSQDLWIGIPYGYTF.

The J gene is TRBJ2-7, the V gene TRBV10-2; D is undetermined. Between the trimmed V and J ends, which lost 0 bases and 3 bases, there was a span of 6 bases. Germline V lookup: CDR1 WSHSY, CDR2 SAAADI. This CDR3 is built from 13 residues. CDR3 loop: CASSESNSYEQYV. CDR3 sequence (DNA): TGCGCCAGCAGTGAGTCCAACAGCTACGAGCAGTACGTC.

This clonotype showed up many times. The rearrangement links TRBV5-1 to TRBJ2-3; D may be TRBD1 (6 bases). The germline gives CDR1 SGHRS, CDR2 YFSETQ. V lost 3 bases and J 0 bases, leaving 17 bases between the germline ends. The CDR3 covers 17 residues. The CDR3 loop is CASSSRAAGDSTDTQYF. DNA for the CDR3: TGCGCCAGCAGCTCACGAGCGGCAGGGGATAGCACAGATACGCAGTATTTT.

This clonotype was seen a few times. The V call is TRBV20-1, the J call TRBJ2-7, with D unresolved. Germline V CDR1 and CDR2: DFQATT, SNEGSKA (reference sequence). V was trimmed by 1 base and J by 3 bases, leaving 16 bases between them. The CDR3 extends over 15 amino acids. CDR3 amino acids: CSARAKRPDRYEQYV. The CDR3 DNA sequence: TGCAGTGCTAGAGCGAAGAGACCGGACCGCTACGAGCAGTACGTC.

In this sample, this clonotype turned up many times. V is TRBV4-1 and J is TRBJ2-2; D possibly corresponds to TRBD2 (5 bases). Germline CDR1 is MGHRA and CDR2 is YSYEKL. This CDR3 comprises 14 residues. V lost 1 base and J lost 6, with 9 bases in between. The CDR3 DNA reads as TGCGCCAGCAGCCAAGTAACTAGACCCGGGGAGCTGTTTTTT. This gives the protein CASSQVTRPGELFF.

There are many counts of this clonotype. The CDR3 DNA sequence: TGTGCCAGCAGTTTAATAAGCGACACTGAAAAACTGTTTTTT. This translates into CASSLISDTEKLFF. The chain has TRBV12-3 or TRBV12-4 and TRBJ1-4; D remains unclear. V was trimmed by 2 bases and J by 7 bases, leaving 11 bases between them. CDR3 size: 14 residues.

CDR3 sequence (DNA): TGTGCCAGCAGCTTAACTGGAACAGATACGCAGTATTTT. This gives the protein CASSLTGTDTQYF. The chain couples TRBV7-9 to TRBJ2-3, with unresolved D. The V gene's germline CDR1 is SEHNR and CDR2 FQNEAQ (reference sequence). Trimming took off 2 bases at V and 3 bases at J, with 6 bases between the two ends. The CDR3 is 13 residues long.

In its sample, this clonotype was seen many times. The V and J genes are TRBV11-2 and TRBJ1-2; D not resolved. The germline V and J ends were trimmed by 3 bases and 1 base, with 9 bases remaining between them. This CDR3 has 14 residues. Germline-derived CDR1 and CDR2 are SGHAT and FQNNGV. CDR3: CASSLTGYNYGYTF. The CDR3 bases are TGTGCCAGCAGCTTGACCGGGTATAACTATGGCTACACCTTC.

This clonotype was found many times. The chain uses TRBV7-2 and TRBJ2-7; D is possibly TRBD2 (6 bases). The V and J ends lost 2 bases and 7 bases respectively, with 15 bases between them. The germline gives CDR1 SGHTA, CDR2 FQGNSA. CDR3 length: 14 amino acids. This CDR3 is CASSLLGGMGEQYF. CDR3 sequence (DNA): TGTGCCAGCAGCTTATTGGGGGGTATGGGGGAGCAGTACTTC.

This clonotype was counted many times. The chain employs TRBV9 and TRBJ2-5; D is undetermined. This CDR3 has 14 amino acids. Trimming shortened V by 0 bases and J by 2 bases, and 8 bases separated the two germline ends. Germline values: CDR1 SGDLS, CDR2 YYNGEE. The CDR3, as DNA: TGTGCCAGCAGCGTAGCGGTCGGGCAAGAGACCCAGTACTTC. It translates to CASSVAVGQETQYF.

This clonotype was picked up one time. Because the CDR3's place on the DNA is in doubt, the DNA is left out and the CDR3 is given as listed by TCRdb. CDR3 amino acids: CASSFYICSARDSGQGFNEQYV. The chain recombines TRBV5-1 with TRBJ2-7; the table gives TRBD1 as D, unverified against the DNA. Per the germline V gene, CDR1 is SGHRS and CDR2 is YFSETQ. The CDR3 has 22 amino acids, counting both end residues.

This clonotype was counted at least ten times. In DNA form, the CDR3 reads TGTGCCAGCGGTACGGGCTATGGCTACACCTTC. This codes for CASGTGYGYTF. This chain joins TRBV3-1 and TRBJ1-2; D ambiguous. The CDR3 covers 11 residues. V was shortened by 8 bases and J by 4 bases, with 8 bases between the two germline ends. Germline lookup yields CDR1 LGHDT and CDR2 YNNKEL (reference sequence).

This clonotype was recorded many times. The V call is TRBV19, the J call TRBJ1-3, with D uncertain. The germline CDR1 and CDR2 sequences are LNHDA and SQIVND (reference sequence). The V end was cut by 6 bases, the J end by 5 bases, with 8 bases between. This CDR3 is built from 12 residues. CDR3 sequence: CASSENRNTIYF. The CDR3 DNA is TGTGCCAGTAGCGAAAACAGAAACACCATATATTTT.

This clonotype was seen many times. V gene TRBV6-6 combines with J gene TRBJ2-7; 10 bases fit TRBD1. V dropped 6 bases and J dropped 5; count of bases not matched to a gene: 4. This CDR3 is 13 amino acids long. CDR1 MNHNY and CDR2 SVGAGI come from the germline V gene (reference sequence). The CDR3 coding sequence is TGTGCCAGCAGGGGGACAGGGGACCACGAGCAGTACTTC. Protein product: CASRGTGDHEQYF.

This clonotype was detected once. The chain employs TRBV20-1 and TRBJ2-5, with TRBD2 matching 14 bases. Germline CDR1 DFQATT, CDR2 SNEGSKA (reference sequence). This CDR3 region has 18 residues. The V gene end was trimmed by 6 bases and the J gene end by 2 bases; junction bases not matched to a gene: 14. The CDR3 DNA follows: TGCAGTGCCCATGACGGGACTAGCGGGGGTCAGGGGCAAGAGACCCAGTACTTC. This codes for CSAHDGTSGGQGQETQYF.